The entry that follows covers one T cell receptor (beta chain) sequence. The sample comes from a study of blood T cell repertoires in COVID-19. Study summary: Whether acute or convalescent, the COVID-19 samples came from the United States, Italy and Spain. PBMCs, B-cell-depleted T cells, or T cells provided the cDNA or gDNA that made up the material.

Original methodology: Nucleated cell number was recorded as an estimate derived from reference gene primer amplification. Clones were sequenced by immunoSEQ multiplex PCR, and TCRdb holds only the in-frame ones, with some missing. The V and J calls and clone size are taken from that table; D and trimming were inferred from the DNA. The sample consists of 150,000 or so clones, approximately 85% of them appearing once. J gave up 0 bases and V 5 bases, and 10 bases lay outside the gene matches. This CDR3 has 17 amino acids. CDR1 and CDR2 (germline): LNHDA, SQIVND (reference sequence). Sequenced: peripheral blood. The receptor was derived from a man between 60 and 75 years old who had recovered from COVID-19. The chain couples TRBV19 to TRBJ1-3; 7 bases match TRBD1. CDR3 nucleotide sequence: TGTGCCAGTAGTTCCTCCTCCGGGACAGTCTCTGGAAACACCATATATTTT. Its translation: CASSSSSGTVSGNTIYF.